This T cell receptor beta chain was documented in a study of T cell responses to AZD1222 COVID-19 vaccine (dated by TCRdb to the early 2020s). Concerning the study at large: TCR sequencing was performed for roughly 250 trial participants, of whom about 200 were given two doses of AZD1222 and 26 were given two doses of MenACWY control vaccine. Enrollment into the trials was organized by age into subgroups of 18-55, 56-69 and 70-plus years, and those subgroups contained about 160, 30 and 59 TCR-sequenced participants, respectively.

The CDR3 regions of human TCRbeta chains were subjected to immunosequencing. On the study's bioinformatics: Repertoire TCRs were checked for matches against a reference library of SARS-CoV-2-specific TCRs that had been generated using the MIRA antigen-specificity platform. Breadth meant the fraction of unique TCRs that were SARS-CoV-2-associated, whereas depth meant the fraction of total T cells that were SARS-CoV-2-associated. Using the MIRA data, every spike-specific TCR was mapped to the spike region that the TCR reacted to and assigned to either a CD4 or a CD8 class. Log10-transformed breadth and depth values were compared by one-way ANOVA with Sidak's multiple comparisons tests. The table was pulled from immuneACCESS by TCRdb, which kept in-frame rearrangements only. Such tables lose some clones; where checked, under half of the loss comes from unresolved V genes, and the rest has no known cause. D and trimming come from the DNA, and the V and J calls and clone size come from that table. The sample has some 100,000 clones on record, around 87% of them singletons. Jointly, the top ten make up 10% to 13% of the sample.

A note on this clone: Its antigen is still unknown. No base quality values were provided; no much bigger clone lies one nucleotide off.

The CDR3 holds 13 amino acids from the cysteine to the phenylalanine. Just CDR3 DNA is preserved here, 39 bases in frame from base 1. Clipping removes 8 bases from V and 8 bases from J, with 8 as the unmatched junction base count. Based on the germline V gene, the CDR1 and CDR2 sequences are MNHEY and SVGAGI. Study-wide findings and limitations: The 56-69-year group was small, and its depth increase did not reach significance, likely because of low power. Most participants were white British and females outnumbered males, and the authors suggested that clonal diversity may have been underestimated. The vaccine-associated CD4 TCRs covered the entire spike protein, and the dominant responses fell in regions 160-218 and 743-854. Reportedly, close to half of the unique spike-specific TCRs recognized epitopes lying outside the regions that are mutated in the B.1.351 and B.1.1.7 variants. Spike-specific TCR breadth and depth rose significantly after two AZD1222 doses compared with day 0 and with MenACWY recipients. No day 14 peak-response samples were available, so repertoires were characterized only after the peak T cell response. Conclusions about previously exposed vaccinees were limited because only six AZD1222 recipients were SARS-CoV-2 seropositive at baseline.

The time point tag for this specimen amounts to: about 28 days (+/-7) after the second vaccine dose. AZD1222 recipients whose second dose came at about 4 weeks and those whose second dose came at about 12 weeks were combined into one group, since spike-specific TCR depth and breadth did not differ between the two schedules. The vaccinee samples were drawn from two UK trials, COV001 and COV002, one of which was a single-blind randomized controlled phase 2/3 trial testing AZD1222 (ChAdOx1 nCoV-19) in healthy adults. Trial participant PBMC samples were collected at day 0 and day 28 after the second dose for TCRbeta chain sequencing.

The sequence links TRBV6-5 to TRBJ1-4; TRBD1 fits 7 bases in the junction. This TCR derives from an adult who received the AZD1222 COVID-19 vaccine. Sequences were derived from peripheral blood, sampled 28 days after the second AZD1222 dose. CDR3 reads: CASRDSHQEKLFF. The DNA is TGTGCCAGCCGGGACAGCCACCAAGAAAAACTGTTTTTT.